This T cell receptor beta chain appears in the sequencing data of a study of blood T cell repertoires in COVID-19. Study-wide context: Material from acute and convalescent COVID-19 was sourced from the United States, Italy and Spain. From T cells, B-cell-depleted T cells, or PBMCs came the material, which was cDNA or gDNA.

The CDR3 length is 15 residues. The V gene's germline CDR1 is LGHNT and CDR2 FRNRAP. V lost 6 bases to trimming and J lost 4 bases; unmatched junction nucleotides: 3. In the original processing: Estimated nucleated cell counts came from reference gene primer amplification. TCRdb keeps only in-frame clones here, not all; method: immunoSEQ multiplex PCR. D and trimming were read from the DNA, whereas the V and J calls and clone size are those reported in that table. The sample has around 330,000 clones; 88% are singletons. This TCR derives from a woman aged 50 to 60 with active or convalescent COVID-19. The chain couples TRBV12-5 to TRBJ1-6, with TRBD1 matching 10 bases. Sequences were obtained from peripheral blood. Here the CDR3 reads CASGTGGAYNSPLHF. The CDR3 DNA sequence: TGTGCTAGTGGGACAGGGGGCGCGTATAATTCACCCCTCCACTTT.